The 8 T cell receptor beta chains reported below all come from one sample, sequenced in a study of control samples from healthy donors and cancer patients. Libraries were prepared by immunoSEQ multiplex PCR; TCRdb keeps only in-frame clonotypes and omits some of them. The sample has roughly 150,000 clones, around 90% seen once. Input material: blood. The origin of the receptors is a man aged 18 to 30 in good health.

V usage is TRBV6-5 and J usage is TRBJ1-4; no reliable D call. Germline V gene sequence: CDR1 MNHEY, CDR2 SVGAGI. The V end was cut by 4 bases, the J end by 5 bases, with 11 bases between. CDR3 length equals 14 residues. The CDR3 here is CASSFNRKNEKLFF. CDR3 in DNA: TGTGCCAGCAGTTTTAACAGAAAGAATGAAAAACTGTTTTTT.

The gene calls are TRBV18 and TRBJ2-2; TRBD1 might be the D (5 bases). This CDR3 is built from 13 residues. The germline V gene has CDR1 KGHSH and CDR2 LQKENI. Trimming removed 3 bases at V and 6 bases at J, with 8 bases between. As DNA, the CDR3 is TGTGCCAGCTCACCCTTACAGGCCGGGGAGCTGTTTTTT. Translated: CASSPLQAGELFF.

A few counts support this clone. The chain has TRBV19 and TRBJ1-3, with 7 nucleotides matching TRBD1. In germline, CDR1 is LNHDA, CDR2 SQIVND (reference sequence). V dropped 5 bases and J dropped 0; count of bases not matched to a gene: 4. The CDR3 is 15 residues long. The CDR3 reads CASSVGQVSGNTIYF. The CDR3 nucleotides are TGTGCCAGTAGTGTCGGACAGGTCTCTGGAAACACCATATATTTT.

The chain employs TRBV4-3 and TRBJ2-1; the D is unclear. This CDR3 comprises 12 residues. V lost 4 bases, J lost 9 bases, and 10 bases lay in between. The germline V gene has CDR1 LGHNA and CDR2 YSLEER. CDR3 coding DNA: TGCGCCAGCAGCCTCTACCTAGGTGAGCAGTTCTTC. Amino acids: CASSLYLGEQFF.

The gene calls are TRBV3-1 (or the pseudogene TRBV3-2) and TRBJ1-4; D ambiguous. The CDR3 has 13 residues. V dropped 1 base and J dropped 7 bases, with 7 bases sitting between them. Per the germline V gene, CDR1 is LGHDT and CDR2 is YNNKEL (reference sequence). The CDR3 region is CASSQGRSEKLFF. CDR3 nucleotide sequence: TGTGCCAGCAGCCAAGGAAGGTCTGAAAAACTGTTTTTT.

This chain's CDR3 is CASSTTKELFF. The CDR3 DNA follows: TGTGCCAGCAGTACTACTAAGGAACTGTTTTTT. V usage is TRBV6-6 and J usage is TRBJ1-4; D gene ambiguous. The germline V and J ends were trimmed by 5 bases and 12 bases, with 10 bases remaining between them. Germline V gene lookup returns CDR1 MNHNY and CDR2 SVGAGI (reference sequence). The CDR3 is 11 amino acids.

The chain uses TRBV24-1 and TRBJ2-7; tentatively, D is TRBD2 (5 bases). In germline, CDR1 is KGHDR, CDR2 SFDVKD. This CDR3 contains 15 residues. Trimming removed 4 bases at V and 2 bases at J, with 14 bases between. The CDR3: CATSDPSGGTYEQYF. CDR3 DNA: TGTGCCACCAGTGACCCGAGCGGTGGTACCTACGAGCAGTACTTC.

The rearrangement links TRBV2 to TRBJ1-5; possibly TRBD1 for D (5 bases). Germline V gene lookup returns CDR1 SNHLY and CDR2 FYNNEI. Trimming stripped 3 bases from V and 7 bases from J, with 10 bases between. The CDR3 runs 13 residues. CDR3 bases: TGTGCCAGCAGTGATGGTGGGGACCAGCCCCAGCATTTT. This gives the protein CASSDGGDQPQHF.